The 16 T cell receptor beta chains below were found in one sample sequenced in a study of T cell repertoires in aging, cancer and after chemotherapy. Peripheral blood genomic DNA, not sorted cells or RNA, was the template. Multiplex touch-down PCR with TRB-A/B primers amplified rearranged V-D-J TRB sequences. In TCRdb, the multiplex PCR reads were re-called with MiXCR into one record per CDR3 protein. The data hold 7,500 to 10,000 distinct CDR3 sequences, with roughly 56% observed a single time. The sequenced material came from blood. The receptors here all came from a human donor with a solid tumor.

The chain joins TRBV20-1 to TRBJ1-2, with D perhaps matching TRBD1 (6 bases). CDR3 length: 12 amino acids. The germline CDR1 and CDR2 sequences are DFQATT and SNEGSKA (reference sequence). V dropped 5 bases and J dropped 1 base, with 8 bases sitting between them. The CDR3 sequence: CSAQDSNYGYTF. The CDR3 DNA follows: TGCAGTGCTCAGGACAGTAACTATGGCTACACCTTC.

The rearrangement joins TRBV12-3 or TRBV12-4 to TRBJ2-3, with unresolved D. The CDR3 runs to 13 residues. V was trimmed by 5 bases and J by 3 bases, leaving 9 bases between them. The CDR3 region has the DNA TGTGCCAGCAGTGCCCAATTGACAGATACGCAGTATTTT. This encodes CASSAQLTDTQYF.

V is TRBV19 and J is TRBJ2-6; D remains ambiguous. The V gene's germline CDR1 is LNHDA and CDR2 SQIVND (reference sequence). CDR3 length: 17 amino acids. V was trimmed by 5 bases and J by 2 bases, leaving 16 bases between them. CDR3 sequence: CASSSSRAGTGANVLTF. The CDR3 DNA follows: TGTGCCAGTAGTTCTTCAAGGGCTGGGACTGGGGCCAACGTCCTGACTTTC.

The chain links TRBV6-6 to TRBJ2-3, with D unresolved. This CDR3 has 13 amino acids. V lost 6 bases and J lost 2, with 9 bases in between. Per the germline V gene, CDR1 is MNHNY and CDR2 is SVGAGI (reference sequence). The DNA for the CDR3 is TGTGCCAGCAGCTCCGGGCTCACAGATACGCAGTATTTT. It translates to CASSSGLTDTQYF.

The genes are TRBV12-3 or TRBV12-4 and TRBJ1-2; D possibly corresponds to TRBD1 (5 bases). The CDR3 length is 14 residues. Trimming pared 4 bases from V and 4 bases from J, leaving 13 bases between. The DNA of the CDR3 is TGTGCCAGCAGTTCATGGGACCTTCTCTATGGCTACACCTTC. Its translation: CASSSWDLLYGYTF.

V is TRBV20-1 and J is TRBJ1-1; the D is unclear. The CDR3 loop spans 14 amino acids. Germline CDR1 DFQATT, CDR2 SNEGSKA (reference sequence). The V and J ends lost 0 bases and 1 base respectively, with 9 bases between them. The CDR3 region is CSARDGRRNTEAFF. The CDR3 DNA reads TGCAGTGCTAGAGATGGCCGGAGGAACACTGAAGCTTTCTTT.

The V call is TRBV28, the J call TRBJ2-1; 8 bases align to TRBD2. In germline, CDR1 is MDHEN, CDR2 SYDVKM. This CDR3 is 13 amino acids long. The junction had 7 bases not matched to a gene; V was cut back by 8 bases and J by 7 bases. DNA of the CDR3: TGTGCCAGCCTGGGACTAGATGTGAATGAGCAGTTCTTC. It yields the protein CASLGLDVNEQFF. The variable domain in full, completed from reference TRBV28 and TRBJ2-1, reads DVKVTQSSRYLVKRTGEKVFLECVQDMDHENMFWYRQDPGLGLRLIYFSYDVKMKEKGDIPEGYSVSREKKERFSLILESASTNQTSMYLCASLGLDVNEQFFGPGTRLTVL.

CDR3 amino acids: CASSLEGQGAAEQYF. The CDR3 DNA sequence: TGTGCCAGCAGCTTAGAAGGGCAGGGGGCGGCTGAGCAGTACTTC. The V and J genes are TRBV7-2 and TRBJ2-7; TRBD1 matches at 8 bases. Germline assignment: CDR1 SGHTA and CDR2 FQGNSA. V lost 1 base, J lost 7 bases, and 9 bases stayed unmatched. The CDR3 is made up of 15 amino acids.

This chain uses TRBV28 with TRBJ2-1; 7 nucleotides align to TRBD2. Germline trimming cut 7 bases from V and 5 bases from J; bases unmatched to any gene: 14. The CDR3 runs to 16 residues. Germline V CDR1 and CDR2: MDHEN, SYDVKM. The CDR3 DNA follows: TGTGCCAGCACTGTTGCCGGTCGCCTAGCGGACAATGAGCAGTTCTTC. It specifies CASTVAGRLADNEQFF.

The genes are TRBV6-5 and TRBJ1-2; a weak D match, TRBD1 (5 bases). Germline V gives CDR1 MNHEY, CDR2 SVGAGI. There are 15 residues in the CDR3. V was shortened by 2 bases and J by 7 bases, with 17 bases between the two germline ends. The CDR3 region is CASSYGQGIYSGYTF. The CDR3, as DNA: TGTGCCAGCAGTTACGGCCAGGGAATATATTCTGGCTACACCTTC.

V and J are TRBV5-4 and TRBJ1-3; weak D call: TRBD1 (5 bases). The CDR3 contains 15 residues. With 3 bases removed from V and 2 bases from J, the gap between germline ends came to 12 bases. Germline V lookup: CDR1 SGHNT, CDR2 YYREEE (reference sequence). DNA of the CDR3: TGTGCCAGCAGCTCTCCTGGGGCACCTGGAAACACCATATATTTT. Protein sequence: CASSSPGAPGNTIYF.

There are a few counts of this clonotype. The rearrangement links TRBV11-1 to TRBJ1-6; possible D gene TRBD1, 6 bases. The CDR3 consists of 13 residues. V lost 4 bases, J lost 5 bases, and 6 bases lay in between. Germline CDR1 is SGHAT and CDR2 is FQDESV (reference sequence). The CDR3, as DNA: TGTGCCAGCAGCTGGACAGATAATTCACCCCTCCACTTT. Translated: CASSWTDNSPLHF.

The chain links TRBV7-6 to TRBJ1-1, with D hard to call. Germline CDR1 and CDR2: SGHVS and FNYEAQ. V lost 1 base to trimming and J lost 5 bases, with 8 bases between them. This CDR3 has 13 amino acids. In nucleotides, the CDR3 is TGTGCCAGCAGCTTAGGAGGTCGGACTGAAGCTTTCTTT. It yields the protein CASSLGGRTEAFF.

The chain uses TRBV28 and TRBJ2-7; 7 bases map to TRBD1. V was clipped by 6 bases and J by 2 bases; unmatched bases: 10. Per germline, CDR1 MDHEN and CDR2 SYDVKM. The CDR3 length is 15 residues. Written as DNA, the CDR3 is TGTGCCAGCAGCTCTAACGACAGGGTTCCCTACGAGCAGTACTTC. Translated: CASSSNDRVPYEQYF. The entire variable domain, with the rest obtained from reference TRBV28 and TRBJ2-7, is as follows: DVKVTQSSRYLVKRTGEKVFLECVQDMDHENMFWYRQDPGLGLRLIYFSYDVKMKEKGDIPEGYSVSREKKERFSLILESASTNQTSMYLCASSSNDRVPYEQYFGPGTRLTVT.

This chain connects TRBV15 to TRBJ1-5, with TRBD1 matching 8 bases. The CDR3 runs to 16 residues. CDR1 and CDR2 (germline): LNHNV, YYDKDF (reference sequence). After removal of 2 bases from V and 6 bases from J, the junction contained 9 bases not matched to a gene. CDR3 bases: TGTGCCACCAGCAGATTAGATAACAGGGGGTTTCAGCCCCAGCATTTT. It yields the protein CATSRLDNRGFQPQHF.

V usage is TRBV11-2 and J usage is TRBJ2-7; D remains ambiguous. Deletions cut 5 bases from V and 5 bases from J, with 13 bases between. CDR1 is SGHAT, CDR2 FQNNGV, per germline. The CDR3 length is 13 residues. The CDR3 bases are TGTGCCAGCAGCCCCGGGCCATCCCACGAGCAGTACTTC. Amino acids: CASSPGPSHEQYF.